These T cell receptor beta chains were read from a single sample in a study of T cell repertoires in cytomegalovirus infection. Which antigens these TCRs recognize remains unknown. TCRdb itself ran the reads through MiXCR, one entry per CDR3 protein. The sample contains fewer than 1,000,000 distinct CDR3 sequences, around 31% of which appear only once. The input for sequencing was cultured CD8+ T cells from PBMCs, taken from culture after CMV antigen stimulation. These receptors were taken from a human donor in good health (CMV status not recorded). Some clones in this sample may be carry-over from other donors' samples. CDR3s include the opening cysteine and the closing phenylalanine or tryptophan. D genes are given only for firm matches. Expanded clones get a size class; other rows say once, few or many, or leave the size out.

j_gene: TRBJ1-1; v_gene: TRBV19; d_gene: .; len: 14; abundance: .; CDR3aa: CASSIGVGNTEAFF; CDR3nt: TGTGCCAGTAGTATCGGGGTCGGGAACACTGAAGCTTTCTTT
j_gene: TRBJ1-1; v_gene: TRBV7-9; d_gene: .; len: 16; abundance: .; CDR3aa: CASSSLGAPIDTEAFF; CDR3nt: TGTGCCAGCAGCTCCTTGGGGGCCCCTATTGACACTGAAGCTTTCTTT
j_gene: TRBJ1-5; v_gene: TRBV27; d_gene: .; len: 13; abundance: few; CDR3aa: CASSTSSNQPQHF; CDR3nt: TGTGCCAGCAGCACCAGTAGCAATCAGCCCCAGCATTTT
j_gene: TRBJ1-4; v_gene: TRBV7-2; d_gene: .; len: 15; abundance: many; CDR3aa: CASSLGGPWGEKLFF; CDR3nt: TGTGCCAGCAGCTTAGGTGGTCCGTGGGGTGAAAAACTGTTTTTT
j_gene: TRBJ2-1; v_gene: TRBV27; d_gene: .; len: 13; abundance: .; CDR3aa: CASSPRGYDEQFF; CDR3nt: TGTGCCAGCAGTCCTAGGGGGTACGATGAGCAGTTCTTC
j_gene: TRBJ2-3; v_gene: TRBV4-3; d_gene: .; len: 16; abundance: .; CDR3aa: CASSQARISSTDTQYF; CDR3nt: TGCGCCAGCAGCCAAGCGAGGATTTCTAGCACAGATACGCAGTATTTT
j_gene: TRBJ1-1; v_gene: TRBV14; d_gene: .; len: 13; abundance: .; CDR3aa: CASSQAMGAEAFF; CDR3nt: TGTGCCAGCAGCCAAGCGATGGGAGCAGAAGCTTTCTTT
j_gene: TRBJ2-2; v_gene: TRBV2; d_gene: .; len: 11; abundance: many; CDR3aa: CASSVSGELFF; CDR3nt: TGTGCCAGCAGCGTATCCGGGGAGCTGTTTTTT
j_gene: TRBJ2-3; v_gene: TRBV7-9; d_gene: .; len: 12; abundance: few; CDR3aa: CASSPPSIPENF; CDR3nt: TGTGCCAGCAGCCCACCATCGATACCCGAAAATTTT
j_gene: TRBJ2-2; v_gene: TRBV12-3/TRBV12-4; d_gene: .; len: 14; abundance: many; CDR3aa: CASSYRATTGELFF; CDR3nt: TGTGCCAGCAGCTATCGGGCTACCACCGGGGAGCTGTTTTTT
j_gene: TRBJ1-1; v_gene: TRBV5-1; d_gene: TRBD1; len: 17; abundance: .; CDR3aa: CASSHPQGVTISTEAFF; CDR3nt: TGCGCCAGCAGCCATCCGCAGGGGGTAACCATCTCAACTGAAGCTTTCTTT
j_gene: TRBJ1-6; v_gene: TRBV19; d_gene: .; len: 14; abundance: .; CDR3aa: CASKEEGLNSPLHF; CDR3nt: TGTGCCTCTAAAGAGGAGGGGCTCAATTCACCCCTCCACTTT
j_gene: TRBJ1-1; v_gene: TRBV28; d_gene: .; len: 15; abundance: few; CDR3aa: CASSFGRWGDTEAFF; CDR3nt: TGTGCCAGCAGTTTCGGCAGGTGGGGGGACACTGAAGCTTTCTTT
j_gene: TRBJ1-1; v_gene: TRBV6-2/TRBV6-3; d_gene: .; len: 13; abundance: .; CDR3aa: CASSEIGDTEAFF; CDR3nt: TGTGCCAGCAGCGAGATTGGGGACACTGAAGCTTTCTTT
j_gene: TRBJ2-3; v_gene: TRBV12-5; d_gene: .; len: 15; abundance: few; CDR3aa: CASGLMGANTDTQYF; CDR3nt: TGTGCTAGTGGTTTGATGGGGGCTAACACAGATACGCAGTATTTT
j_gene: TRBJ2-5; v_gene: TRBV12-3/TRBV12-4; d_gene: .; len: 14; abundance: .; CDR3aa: CASSYTGARETQYF; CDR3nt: TGTGCCAGCAGCTATACGGGAGCCCGAGAGACCCAGTACTTC
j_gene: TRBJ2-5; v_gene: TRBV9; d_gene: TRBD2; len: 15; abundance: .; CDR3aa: CASSISGGDQETQYF; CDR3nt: TGTGCCAGCAGCATTAGTGGGGGGGACCAAGAGACCCAGTACTTC
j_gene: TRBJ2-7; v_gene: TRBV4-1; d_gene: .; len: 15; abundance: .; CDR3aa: CASSLLDVEGSEQYF; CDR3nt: TGCGCCAGCAGCCTGTTGGACGTTGAAGGGTCCGAGCAGTACTTC
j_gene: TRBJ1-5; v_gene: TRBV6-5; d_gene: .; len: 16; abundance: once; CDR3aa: CTSSLKFGGGNQPQHF; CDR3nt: TGTACCAGCAGTCTCAAGTTTGGTGGGGGCAATCAGCCCCAGCATTTT
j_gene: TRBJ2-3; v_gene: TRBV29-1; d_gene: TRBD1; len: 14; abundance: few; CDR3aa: CSVAPGGAEDTQYF; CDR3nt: TGCAGCGTAGCCCCAGGGGGCGCGGAAGATACGCAGTATTTT